This T cell receptor beta chain was captured in a study of T cell repertoires in cytomegalovirus infection. TCRdb re-called the reads with MiXCR, one entry per CDR3 protein. Of about 740,000 distinct CDR3 sequences in the sample, 35% were seen once. Deletions cut 5 bases from V and 6 bases from J, with 16 bases between. The germline gives CDR1 MDHEN, CDR2 SYDVKM. This CDR3 has 14 residues. The sequence was collected from a human donor in good health (CMV status not recorded). Some clones in this sample may be carry-over from other donors' samples. V usage is TRBV28 and J usage is TRBJ1-1; the D is unclear. The material sequenced was PBMCs. For the CDR3, the DNA is TGTGCCAGCAGTACCCCGGGAGGCCGGGCTGAAGCTTTCTTT. Encoded protein: CASSTPGGRAEAFF.